This T cell receptor (beta chain) was found in a study of CD8 T cells in ankylosing spondylitis. V gave up 0 bases and J gave up 0 bases, with 13 bases separating them. From germline, CDR1 is SGHRS and CDR2 YFSETQ. The CDR3 spans 16 residues. This clonotype was counted at least ten times. Its antigen is undetermined. TCRdb re-derived calls from the 5' RACE reads in MiXCR, one entry per CDR3 protein. The sample holds 200,000 to 300,000 distinct CDR3 sequences; about 10% are singletons and the top ten take less than 3%. Overall study results and limits: Apparently characteristic of ankylosing spondylitis blood was a TCR beta motif (eight highly homologous variants).

The sequencing input was blood, either unsorted or a sorted T cell fraction (not recorded which). This TCR was recovered from a male donor with ankylosing spondylitis or in good health (not recorded which). This chain joins TRBV5-1 and TRBJ2-7; possible D gene TRBD1, 6 bases. CDR3 nucleotides: TGCGCCAGCAGCTTGGGGTCAGGGGAAAGCTCCTACGAGCAGTACTTC. Its protein product is CASSLGSGESSYEQYF. Variable domain in full (rest from reference TRBV5-1 and TRBJ2-7): KAGVTQTPRYLIKTRGQQVTLSCSPISGHRSVSWYQQTPGQGLQFLFEYFSETQRNKGNFPGRFSGRQFSNSRSEMNVSTLELGDSALYLCASSLGSGESSYEQYFGPGTRLTVT.